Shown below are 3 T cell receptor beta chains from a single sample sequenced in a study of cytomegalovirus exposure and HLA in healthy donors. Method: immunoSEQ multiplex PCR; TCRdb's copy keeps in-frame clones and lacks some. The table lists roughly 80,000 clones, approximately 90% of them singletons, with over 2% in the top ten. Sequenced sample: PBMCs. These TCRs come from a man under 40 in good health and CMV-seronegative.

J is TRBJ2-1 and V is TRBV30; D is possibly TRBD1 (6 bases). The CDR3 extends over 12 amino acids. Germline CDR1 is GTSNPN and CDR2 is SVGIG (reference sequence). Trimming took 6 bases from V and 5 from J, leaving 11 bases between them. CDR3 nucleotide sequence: TGTGCCTGCACTAGGACAGACAATGAGCAGTTCTTC. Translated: CACTRTDNEQFF.

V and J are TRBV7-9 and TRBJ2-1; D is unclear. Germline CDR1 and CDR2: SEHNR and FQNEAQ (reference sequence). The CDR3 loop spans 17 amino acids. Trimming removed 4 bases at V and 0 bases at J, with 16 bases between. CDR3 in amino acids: CASSYGWVPGSYNEQFF. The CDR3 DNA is TGTGCCAGCAGCTACGGGTGGGTACCTGGCTCCTACAATGAGCAGTTCTTC.

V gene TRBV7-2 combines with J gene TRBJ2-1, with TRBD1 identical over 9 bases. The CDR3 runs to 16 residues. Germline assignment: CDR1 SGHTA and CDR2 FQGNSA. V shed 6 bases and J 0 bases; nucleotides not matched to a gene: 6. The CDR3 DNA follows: TGTGCCAGCAGTTACGACAGGGGGAGCTCCTACAATGAGCAGTTCTTC. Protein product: CASSYDRGSSYNEQFF.